This is a list of T cell receptor beta chains from one sample in a study of cytomegalovirus exposure and HLA in healthy donors. The data were produced by immunoSEQ multiplex PCR, yet TCRdb's version contains in-frame clones alone and is incomplete. The specimen's table records tens of thousands of clones. Input material: PBMCs. The origin of the receptors is a female donor in good health and CMV-seropositive. Both conserved end residues are part of each CDR3. The order of the fields is D gene, V gene, J gene, CDR3 protein, CDR3 DNA. D genes are given only for firm matches.

TRBD2,TRBV6-5,TRBJ2-7,CVTQSGSPPYEQYF,TGTGTCACCCAGAGCGGGAGTCCCCCCTACGAGCAGTACTTC
NA,TRBV23-1,TRBJ2-5,CASIGRKRQGEKETQYF,TGCGCCAGCATCGGCCGGAAACGACAAGGGGAAAAAGAGACCCAGTACTTC
NA,TRBV7-6,TRBJ2-7,CASSSWGPNYEQYF,TGTGCCAGCAGCTCGTGGGGCCCCAACTACGAGCAGTACTTC
TRBD1,TRBV4-1,TRBJ1-5,CASSQWTGGNQPQHF,TGCGCCAGCAGCCAATGGACAGGGGGCAATCAGCCCCAGCATTTT
NA,TRBV29-1,TRBJ2-2,CSVEEIREGDTGELFF,TGCAGCGTTGAAGAGATCAGGGAGGGGGACACCGGGGAGCTGTTTTTT
TRBD2,TRBV25-1,TRBJ2-5,CASSDLGGGETQYF,TGTGCCAGCAGTGATCTGGGCGGGGGTGAGACCCAGTACTTC
TRBD1,TRBV6-5,TRBJ2-1,CASGSTGGARNEQFF,TGTGCCAGCGGTTCTACAGGGGGCGCGCGGAATGAGCAGTTCTTC
NA,TRBV2,TRBJ2-7,CASRQGGTGQYF,TGTGCCAGCAGGCAAGGGGGAACCGGGCAGTACTTC
NA,TRBV6-1,TRBJ2-7,CASRGYGLGSEQYF,TGTGCCAGCAGGGGGTACGGTTTAGGGAGCGAGCAGTACTTC
NA,TRBV19,TRBJ1-1,CASSISGGMNTEAFF,TGTGCCAGTAGTATATCGGGGGGAATGAACACTGAAGCTTTCTTT
TRBD2,TRBV6-6,TRBJ2-7,CASRPTSGGTSYEQYF,TGTGCCAGCAGACCTACTAGCGGGGGGACTTCCTACGAGCAGTACTTC
NA,TRBV27,TRBJ1-5,CASSIAGPGNQPQHF,TGTGCCAGCAGCATCGCGGGACCGGGCAATCAGCCCCAGCATTTT